These 18 T cell receptor beta chains share one sample of origin, sequenced in a study of graft-versus-host responses after intestinal transplantation. Once graft tissue had been processed, intraepithelial and lamina propria lymphocytes were released. Produced via immunoSEQ multiplex PCR; TCRdb's table is partial and in-frame only. The sample carries a few thousand clones, 65% to 90% recorded once. The input for sequencing was ileum tissue, taken 156 days after intestinal transplant. All receptors derive from a human patient who received an intestinal transplant, so some T cells may come from the graft donor.

This rearrangement joins TRBV5-4 to TRBJ1-6; the D is unclear. Germline loops: CDR1 SGHNT, CDR2 YYREEE (reference sequence). The V gene lost 4 bases and the J gene lost 0 bases, with 8 bases spanning the gap. The CDR3 is 15 residues long. The CDR3 coding sequence is TGTGCCAGCAGCGCATACAGCTCCTATAATTCACCCCTCCACTTT. It translates to CASSAYSSYNSPLHF.

This rearrangement joins TRBV9 to TRBJ1-2; TRBD1 might be the D (6 bases). In germline, CDR1 is SGDLS, CDR2 YYNGEE. V lost 4 bases to trimming and J lost 3 bases, with 10 bases between them. The CDR3 loop spans 13 amino acids. CDR3 in DNA: TGTGCCAGCAGCCTGGGGGGCGACTATGGCTACACCTTC. Translated: CASSLGGDYGYTF.

The rearrangement uses TRBV19 and TRBJ2-3; 9 bases agree with TRBD1. J gave up 3 bases and V 7 bases, and 8 bases lay outside the gene matches. The CDR3 has 15 residues. Germline assignment: CDR1 LNHDA and CDR2 SQIVND (reference sequence). The CDR3 DNA reads TGTGCCAGTAACCCGGGACAGGGACCGACAGATACGCAGTATTTT. Translated: CASNPGQGPTDTQYF.

As to this clone: A read error may account for a junction end that differs from germline. The chain employs TRBV28 and TRBJ2-7; D is unresolved. CDR3 size: 12 residues. The V gene's germline CDR1 is MDHEN and CDR2 SYDVKM. Here the CDR3 DNA reads TGTGCCACCAGTACAGCGATTTACGAGCAGTACTTC. This sequence encodes CATSTAIYEQYF. The full variable domain, in which reference TRBV28 and TRBJ2-7 provide the parts outside the CDR3, is DVKVTQSSRYLVKRTGEKVFLECVQDMDHENMFWYRQDPGLGLRLIYFSYDVKMKEKGDIPEGYSVSREKKERFSLILESASTNQTSMYLCATSTAIYEQYFGPGTRLTVT.

The V gene is TRBV4-2, the J gene TRBJ2-1; D not certain. The CDR3 contains 15 residues. V was shortened by 0 bases and J by 13 bases, with 19 bases between the two germline ends. Per germline, CDR1 LGHNA and CDR2 YNFKEQ. The CDR3 here is CASSQDNGPLLIQFF. The CDR3 DNA reads as TGTGCCAGCAGCCAAGATAACGGCCCATTATTAATACAGTTCTTC.

V and J are TRBV28 and TRBJ1-2; the D is unclear. The CDR3 has 14 amino acids. CDR1 is MDHEN, CDR2 SYDVKM, per germline. Deletions cut 6 bases from V and 3 bases from J, with 14 bases between. In DNA, the CDR3 is TGTGCCAGCAGCCCATGGGTACGGTACTATGGCTACACCTTC. This gives the protein CASSPWVRYYGYTF.

The chain has TRBV11-2 and TRBJ2-3; D ambiguous. Germline values: CDR1 SGHAT, CDR2 FQNNGV. Trimming shortened V by 1 base and J by 0 bases, and 11 bases separated the two germline ends. The CDR3 is made up of 16 amino acids. The DNA for the CDR3 is TGTGCCAGCAGCTTAGGACTTCCGGCCAGCACAGATACGCAGTATTTT. Translated, it gives CASSLGLPASTDTQYF.

The chain carries TRBV19 and TRBJ1-5, with 7 bases matching TRBD1. CDR3 length: 17 amino acids. Unmatched junction bases numbered 11, after V lost 6 bases and J lost 0 bases. Looked up from germline, CDR1 is LNHDA and CDR2 is SQIVND (reference sequence). This CDR3 is CASSQGQTRTSNQPQHF. In DNA, the CDR3 is TGTGCCAGTAGCCAGGGACAGACTCGAACTAGCAATCAGCCCCAGCATTTT.

The genes are TRBV4-1 and TRBJ2-4; the D gene is possibly TRBD1 (6 bases). Trimming cost V 3 bases and J 0 bases, with 21 bases left between them. Germline CDR1 MGHRA, CDR2 YSYEKL. The CDR3 contains 19 residues. This chain's CDR3 is CASSHDAGAEALAKNIQYF. The CDR3, as DNA: TGCGCCAGCAGCCATGATGCAGGGGCGGAAGCCCTAGCCAAAAACATTCAGTACTTC.

The chain carries TRBV6-6 and TRBJ2-1; 7 nucleotides line up with TRBD1. This CDR3 spans 12 amino acids. In germline, CDR1 is MNHNY, CDR2 SVGAGI (reference sequence). V gave up 7 bases and J gave up 5 bases; unmatched junction bases: 2. CDR3: CASKTGDNEQFF. CDR3 DNA sequence: TGTGCCAGCAAAACAGGGGACAATGAGCAGTTCTTC.

The chain employs TRBV2 and TRBJ2-7; D not certain. Looked up from germline, CDR1 is SNHLY and CDR2 is FYNNEI. The V end lost 5 bases, the J end lost 4 bases, and 15 bases lay between the germline ends. This CDR3 region has 14 residues. The CDR3 DNA is TGTGCCAGCAGTTTTCTACACCCCGTTTACGAGCAGTACTTC. Translated: CASSFLHPVYEQYF.

V is TRBV7-7 and J is TRBJ2-6; D uncertain. The V gene lost 5 bases and the J gene lost 5 bases, with 22 bases spanning the gap. The CDR3 totals 18 residues. Germline V gene data show CDR1 as SSHAT and CDR2 as FNYEAQ (reference sequence). The CDR3 region is CASSLYTKCQSRANVLTF. Written as DNA, the CDR3 is TGTGCCAGCAGCCTGTATACTAAGTGCCAAAGTCGGGCCAACGTCCTGACTTTC.

This rearrangement joins TRBV6-4 to TRBJ1-6; D gene unclear. The V end was cut by 3 bases, the J end by 6 bases, with 6 bases between. This CDR3 is built from 13 residues. The germline CDR1 and CDR2 sequences are MRHNA and SNTAGT. For the CDR3, the DNA is TGTGCCAGCAGTGAAGAGGTTAATTCACCCCTCCACTTT. Protein: CASSEEVNSPLHF.

This chain uses TRBV28 with TRBJ2-1, with TRBD2 identical over 8 bases. The V segment lost 1 base and the J segment 7 bases; nucleotides outside the gene matches: 9. This CDR3 comprises 16 residues. Germline V CDR1 and CDR2: MDHEN, SYDVKM. The CDR3 DNA is TGTGCCAGCAGTTTATTGTTTGCGGGAGGTGGAAATGAGCAGTTCTTC. This sequence encodes CASSLLFAGGGNEQFF.

The chain links TRBV28 to TRBJ1-5; no clear D. The CDR3 sequence is 14 residues long. V was shortened by 5 bases and J by 0 bases, with 8 bases between the two germline ends. Germline V gives CDR1 MDHEN, CDR2 SYDVKM. Here the CDR3 reads CASSTPHSNQPQHF. The DNA for the CDR3 is TGTGCCAGCAGTACACCCCATAGCAATCAGCCCCAGCATTTT. The entire variable domain, with the rest obtained from reference TRBV28 and TRBJ1-5, is as follows: DVKVTQSSRYLVKRTGEKVFLECVQDMDHENMFWYRQDPGLGLRLIYFSYDVKMKEKGDIPEGYSVSREKKERFSLILESASTNQTSMYLCASSTPHSNQPQHFGDGTRLSIL.

This chain connects TRBV10-3 to TRBJ1-2; 7 bases line up with TRBD1. There are 12 residues in the CDR3. Losses at the gene ends were 10 bases for V and 3 bases for J; bases not matched to a gene: 5. Germline CDR1 and CDR2: ENHRY and SYGVKD. CDR3: CATTQGDYGYTF. In nucleotides, the CDR3 is TGTGCCACTACGCAGGGGGACTATGGCTACACCTTC.

In its sample, this clone was seen once. This sequence joins TRBV2 and TRBJ2-2, with unresolved D. The germline V gene encodes CDR1 SNHLY and CDR2 FYNNEI. CDR3 size: 11 residues. Between the trimmed V and J ends, which lost 6 bases and 7 bases, there was a span of 6 bases. CDR3 amino acids: CASRGNGELFF. CDR3 bases: TGTGCCAGCAGGGGGAACGGGGAGCTGTTTTTT. The full variable domain, in which reference TRBV2 and TRBJ2-2 provide the parts outside the CDR3, is EPEVTQTPSHQVTQMGQEVILRCVPISNHLYFYWYRQILGQKVEFLVSFYNNEISEKSEIFDDQFSVERPDGSNFTLKIRSTKLEDSAMYFCASRGNGELFFGEGSRLTVL.

With respect to this clone: A read error may produce the germline difference seen at one junction end. The chain joins TRBV27 to TRBJ1-1; no firm D call. Germline V gene sequence: CDR1 MNHEY, CDR2 SMNVEV (reference sequence). The CDR3 covers 14 residues. CDR3 in DNA: TGTGCCAGCAGTGGGGAACGAGGGAACGCTGAAGCTTTCTTT. This codes for CASSGERGNAEAFF.